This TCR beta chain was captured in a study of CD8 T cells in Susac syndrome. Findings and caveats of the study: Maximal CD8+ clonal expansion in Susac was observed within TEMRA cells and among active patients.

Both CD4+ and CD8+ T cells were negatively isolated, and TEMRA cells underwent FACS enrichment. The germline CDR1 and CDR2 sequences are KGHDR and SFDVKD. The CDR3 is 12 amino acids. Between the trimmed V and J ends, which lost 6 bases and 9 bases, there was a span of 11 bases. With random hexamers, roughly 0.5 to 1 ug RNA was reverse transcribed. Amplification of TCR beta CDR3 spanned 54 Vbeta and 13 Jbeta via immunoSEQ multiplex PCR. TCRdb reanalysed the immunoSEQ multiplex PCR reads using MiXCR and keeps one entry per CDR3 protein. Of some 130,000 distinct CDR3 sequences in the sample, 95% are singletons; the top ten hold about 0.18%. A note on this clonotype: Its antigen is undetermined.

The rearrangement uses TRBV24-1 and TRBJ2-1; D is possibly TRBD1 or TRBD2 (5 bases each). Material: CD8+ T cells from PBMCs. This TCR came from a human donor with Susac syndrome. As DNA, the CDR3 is TGTGCCACCAGTCCCAACGGGGCTGAGCAGTTCTTC. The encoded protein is CATSPNGAEQFF.